The 27 T cell receptor beta chains given below trace back to one sample, sequenced in a study of T cells in Graves' hyperthyroidism and ophthalmopathy (dated by TCRdb to about 2019). Libraries were constructed by multiplex PCR. Sequencer: Illumina HiSeq 2000. The TCR beta CDR3 regions were amplified from RNA transcripts. A first-round RT-PCR of the TCR CDR3 used the HTBI primer set with the Qiagen OneStep RT-PCR kit. TCRdb handled the public reads itself, with Q25 trimming in fastp and clone calling in MiXCR, and kept productive beta chains. Merged by CDR3 protein, the rows form single entries marked with the most common genes and DNA. Across this sample there are under 600,000 distinct CDR3 sequences, with approximately 15% seen only once. In total, the top ten clones hold around 3.5% of the sample. The sample taken for sequencing was blood. All receptors come from a woman aged 40 to 55 with Graves' ophthalmopathy.

This clonotype was counted only a few times. This chain links TRBV4-1 with TRBJ2-7, with D possibly TRBD2 on 5 matching bases. Germline CDR1 MGHRA, CDR2 YSYEKL. The CDR3 loop spans 15 amino acids. Trimming cost V 4 bases and J 4 bases, with 17 bases left between them. For the CDR3, the DNA is TGCGCCAGCAGCCGTCTAGCCGTGGCAGAGTACGAGCAGTACTTC. Translation: CASSRLAVAEYEQYF.

This clonotype was recorded at least ten times. V and J are TRBV20-1 and TRBJ2-1; no firm D call. Trimming took off 3 bases at V and 12 bases at J, with 12 bases between the two ends. CDR1 and CDR2 (germline): DFQATT, SNEGSKA (reference sequence). There are 11 residues in the CDR3. This CDR3 reads CSARTHDGQFF. The CDR3 DNA is TGCAGTGCTAGGACCCATGACGGGCAGTTCTTC.

This clonotype was detected a few times. The chain's CDR3 is CASSYRDFQETQYF. The CDR3 DNA reads TGTGCCAGCAGCTACAGGGATTTCCAAGAGACCCAGTACTTC. V usage is TRBV28 and J usage is TRBJ2-5, with a weak D call TRBD1 (6 bases). The V gene's germline CDR1 is MDHEN and CDR2 SYDVKM. The CDR3 spans 14 residues. Trimming stripped 6 bases from V and 1 base from J, with 12 bases between.

The chain employs TRBV4-1 and TRBJ1-5, with 8 bases that match TRBD1. J was trimmed by 0 bases and V by 1 base; bases with no gene match: 20. This CDR3 region has 22 residues. Germline assignment: CDR1 MGHRA and CDR2 YSYEKL. The CDR3: CASSQVVESRRTGHGSNQPQHF. The CDR3 bases are TGCGCCAGCAGCCAAGTGGTTGAAAGCCGGCGGACAGGGCACGGTAGCAATCAGCCCCAGCATTTT.

This chain uses TRBV28 with TRBJ2-3; D perhaps matches TRBD2 (7 bases). V was shortened by 7 bases and J by 4 bases, with 15 bases between the two germline ends. The V gene's germline CDR1 is MDHEN and CDR2 SYDVKM. The CDR3 runs 14 residues. The CDR3 spells CASTDGGAADTQYF. For the CDR3, the DNA is TGTGCCAGCACCGATGGGGGGGCCGCAGATACGCAGTATTTT.

This chain links TRBV30 with TRBJ2-2; tentative D call: TRBD2 (6 bases). The V and J ends lost 3 bases and 6 bases respectively, with 14 bases between them. The length of the CDR3 is 14 residues. CDR1 and CDR2 from the germline V gene are GTSNPN and SVGIG (reference sequence). The CDR3 DNA reads as TGTGCCTGGAGGGGGGGAGTGTTATCCGGGGAGCTGTTTTTT. Residues: CAWRGGVLSGELFF.

This clonotype was counted many times. J is TRBJ1-5 and V is TRBV2; 9 bases map to TRBD1. The CDR3 is 15 amino acids. V trimming: 7 bases; J trimming: 4 bases; junction bases outside the gene matches: 8. CDR1 is SNHLY, CDR2 FYNNEI, per germline. CDR3 protein: CASIGGQGGNQPQHF. In nucleotides, the CDR3 is TGTGCCAGCATCGGGGGACAGGGTGGGAATCAGCCCCAGCATTTT.

This clonotype was recorded many times. The gene calls are TRBV5-1 and TRBJ2-1; weak D call: TRBD1 (6 bases). The CDR3 length is 15 residues. CDR1 SGHRS and CDR2 YFSETQ come from the germline V gene. V was shortened by 4 bases and J by 2 bases, with 13 bases between the two germline ends. The CDR3 DNA is TGCGCCAGCAGCGCAGACAGGTCAGCCTACAATGAGCAGTTCTTC. This translates into CASSADRSAYNEQFF.

In the case of this clonotype: This clone may be a read error of a much larger clone one base away. The chain joins TRBV14 to TRBJ2-2, with D uncertain. The CDR3 consists of 13 residues. Trimming removed 3 bases at V and 3 bases at J, with 5 bases between. CDR1 SGHDN and CDR2 FVKESK come from the germline V gene. CDR3 amino acids: CASSQLDTGELFF. CDR3 DNA sequence: TGTGCCAGCAGCCAGCTCGACACCGGGGAGCTGTTTTTT.

Many counts were recorded for this clonotype. V usage is TRBV5-1 and J usage is TRBJ1-1; the match to TRBD1 covers 8 bases. Trimming at V came to 4 bases and at J to 4 bases, leaving 6 bases not matched to a gene. Germline CDR1 is SGHRS and CDR2 is YFSETQ. The CDR3 is 14 amino acids. In DNA, the CDR3 is TGCGCCAGCAGCCCGCCGGACAGGGTCACTGAAGCTTTCTTT. Translated, it gives CASSPPDRVTEAFF.

The genes are TRBV5-1 and TRBJ2-1; a possible D gene is TRBD1 (6 bases). Trimming left V 0 bases short and J 4 bases short, with 11 bases between. Germline CDR1 and CDR2: SGHRS and YFSETQ. The CDR3 covers 15 residues. Written as DNA, the CDR3 is TGCGCCAGCAGCTTGGCCGGGACAAATTACAATGAGCAGTTCTTC. Residues: CASSLAGTNYNEQFF.

The chain employs TRBV20-1 and TRBJ1-5; no clear D gene. Trimming removed 0 bases at V and 3 bases at J, with 3 bases between. From germline, CDR1 is DFQATT and CDR2 SNEGSKA (reference sequence). There are 12 residues in the CDR3. DNA for the CDR3: TGCAGTGCTAGAGACCTCAATCAGCCCCAGCATTTT. Its protein product is CSARDLNQPQHF.

This clonotype has more than one count but fewer than ten. V usage is TRBV11-2 and J usage is TRBJ2-1, with 14 bases that match TRBD2. Unmatched junction bases numbered 8, after V lost 5 bases and J lost 5 bases. Looked up from germline, CDR1 is SGHAT and CDR2 is FQNNGV. This CDR3 is 17 amino acids long. The CDR3 nucleotides are TGTGCCAGCAGCCAAGATCCGGGACTAGCGGGGGACAATGAGCAGTTCTTC. This encodes CASSQDPGLAGDNEQFF.

This clonotype has a count of ten or more. V usage is TRBV28 and J usage is TRBJ2-2; 8 nucleotides line up with TRBD1. The V and J ends lost 7 bases and 0 bases, in that order; junction bases with no gene match: 4. This CDR3 comprises 15 residues. The germline CDR1 and CDR2 sequences are MDHEN and SYDVKM. For the CDR3, the DNA is TGTGCCAGCACCCCGGACAGGGCGAACACCGGGGAGCTGTTTTTT. Translating gives CASTPDRANTGELFF.

As regards this clonotype: Possible read error: a much larger clone is one base away. The J gene is TRBJ2-7, the V gene TRBV20-1, with 7 bases lining up with TRBD1. The DNA end is a closer match to TRBJ2-1, so the J assignment may be wrong. The germline CDR1 and CDR2 sequences are DFQATT and SNEGSKA (reference sequence). The CDR3 extends over 15 amino acids. The CDR3 loop reads CSADDDRARSYEQFF. CDR3 bases: TGCAGTGCTGACGACGACAGGGCCCGCTCCTACGAGCAGTTCTTC.

V usage is TRBV11-2 and J usage is TRBJ2-7; 15 bases align to TRBD2. The V gene's germline CDR1 is SGHAT and CDR2 FQNNGV. J lost 3 bases, V lost 5 bases, and 8 bases had no gene match. The CDR3 spans 17 residues. The CDR3 spells CASSGGLAGGPIYEQYF. The CDR3 DNA reads TGTGCCAGCAGCGGCGGACTAGCGGGAGGGCCCATCTACGAGCAGTACTTC.

This clonotype was detected ten times or more. The chain recombines TRBV27 with TRBJ2-2, with 7 nucleotides matching TRBD1. The germline gives CDR1 MNHEY, CDR2 SMNVEV (reference sequence). This CDR3 has 15 residues. J was trimmed by 0 bases and V by 5 bases; bases with no gene match: 3. The CDR3 DNA reads as TGTGCCAGCAGTCGACAGGGTACGAACACCGGGGAGCTGTTTTTT. Protein sequence: CASSRQGTNTGELFF.

The rearrangement links TRBV27 to TRBJ2-5; D not certain. This CDR3 is built from 14 residues. V shed 5 bases and J shed 2 bases, with 12 bases lying between them. The germline V gene has CDR1 MNHEY and CDR2 SMNVEV (reference sequence). The CDR3 DNA follows: TGTGCCAGCAGTCCTACAGTGCTTCAAGAGACCCAGTACTTC. Translation: CASSPTVLQETQYF.

This clonotype has at least ten counts. The gene calls are TRBV2 and TRBJ1-1; TRBD1 might be the D (6 bases). The CDR3 consists of 13 residues. Deletions cut 8 bases from V and 1 base from J, with 11 bases between. Germline V gene sequence: CDR1 SNHLY, CDR2 FYNNEI. For the CDR3, the DNA is TGTGCCAGCCACAGGGAATGGAACACTGAAGCTTTCTTT. Amino acids: CASHREWNTEAFF.

Many counts were recorded for this clonotype. The chain joins TRBV28 to TRBJ2-4; no clear D. Germline assignment: CDR1 MDHEN and CDR2 SYDVKM. There are 14 residues in the CDR3. V dropped 6 bases and J dropped 5 bases, with 14 bases sitting between them. CDR3 region: CASSLHGFENIQYF. The CDR3 DNA sequence: TGTGCCAGCAGCCTCCACGGATTCGAAAACATTCAGTACTTC.

Ten or more counts support this clonotype. V usage is TRBV29-1 and J usage is TRBJ2-1; perhaps TRBD2 as D (5 bases). The CDR3 contains 16 residues. V lost 0 bases, J lost 8 bases, and 20 bases lay in between. Germline V CDR1 and CDR2: SQVTM, ANQGSEA. CDR3 sequence: CSVEEGLLAGGDEQFF. In DNA form, the CDR3 reads TGCAGCGTTGAAGAGGGCCTCTTGGCGGGTGGCGATGAGCAGTTCTTC.

Of note for this clonotype: With a much larger clone just one base away, this may be a read error. The V call is TRBV16, the J call TRBJ1-6; D gene uncertain. V was cut by 4 bases and J by 5 bases, with 6 bases left in between. This CDR3 contains 13 residues. The germline V gene encodes CDR1 KGHSY and CDR2 FQNENV. CDR3 nucleotides: TGTGCCAGCAGCCCCGACCATAATTCACCCCTCCACTTT. It codes for CASSPDHNSPLHF.

This clonotype was observed many times. V gene TRBV10-3 combines with J gene TRBJ1-2, with D hard to call. There are 14 residues in the CDR3. V lost 0 bases to trimming and J lost 3 bases, with 8 bases between them. Per germline, CDR1 ENHRY and CDR2 SYGVKD. The CDR3 sequence is CAISESGRDYGYTF. The CDR3 DNA reads TGTGCCATCAGTGAGTCGGGCAGAGACTATGGCTACACCTTC.

V gene TRBV20-1 combines with J gene TRBJ2-1, with 10 bases identical to TRBD1. The junction had 6 bases not matched to a gene; V was cut back by 6 bases and J by 4 bases. Germline V gene sequence: CDR1 DFQATT, CDR2 SNEGSKA (reference sequence). The CDR3 length is 14 residues. The CDR3 reads CSASGTGVYNEQFF. The CDR3 coding sequence is TGCAGTGCATCCGGGACAGGGGTTTACAATGAGCAGTTCTTC.

This clonotype was picked up a small number of times. V gene TRBV6-1 combines with J gene TRBJ2-1, with D perhaps matching TRBD2 (6 bases). The germline CDR1 and CDR2 sequences are MNHNS and SASEGT. V gave up 5 bases and J gave up 5 bases, with 19 bases separating them. CDR3 length: 16 amino acids. The CDR3 nucleotides read TGTGCCAGCAGTTTCGCGGGATCCTCAAGGGACAATGAGCAGTTCTTC. This sequence encodes CASSFAGSSRDNEQFF.

This clonotype appeared many times. V is TRBV28 and J is TRBJ2-3, with D possibly being TRBD2 (6 bases). The germline V gene encodes CDR1 MDHEN and CDR2 SYDVKM. V was pared by 6 bases and J by 2 bases, with 18 bases between. The CDR3 runs to 16 residues. The CDR3 coding sequence is TGTGCCAGCAGCCTGACTAGTATGGAGCTCACAGATACGCAGTATTTT. Encoded protein: CASSLTSMELTDTQYF.

Comment on this clonotype: At one of its ends the junction is not consistent with the germline gene, which may arise from a read error. This rearrangement joins TRBV3-1 to TRBJ2-1; TRBD2 might be the D (5 bases). Germline V lookup: CDR1 LGHDT, CDR2 YNNKEL (reference sequence). The CDR3 loop spans 14 amino acids. DNA of the CDR3: TGTGCCAGAAGCCGGTCGGGAAGTTACAATGAGCAGTTCTTC. Translation: CARSRSGSYNEQFF.